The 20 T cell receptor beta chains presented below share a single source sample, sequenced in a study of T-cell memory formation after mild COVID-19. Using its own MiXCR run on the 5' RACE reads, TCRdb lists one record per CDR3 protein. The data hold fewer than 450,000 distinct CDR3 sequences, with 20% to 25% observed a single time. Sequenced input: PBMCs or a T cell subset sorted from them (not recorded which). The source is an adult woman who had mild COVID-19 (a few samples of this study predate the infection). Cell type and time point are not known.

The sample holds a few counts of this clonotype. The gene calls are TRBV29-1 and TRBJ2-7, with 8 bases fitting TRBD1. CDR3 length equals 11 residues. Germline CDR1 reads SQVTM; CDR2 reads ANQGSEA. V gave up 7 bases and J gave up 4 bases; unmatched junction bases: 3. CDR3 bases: TGCAGCGGGGGACAGGCGTACGAGCAGTACTTC. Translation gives CSGGQAYEQYF.

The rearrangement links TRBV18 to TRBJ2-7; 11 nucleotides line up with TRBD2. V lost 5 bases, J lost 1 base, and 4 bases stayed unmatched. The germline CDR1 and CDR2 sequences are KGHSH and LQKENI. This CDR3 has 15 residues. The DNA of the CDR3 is TGTGCCAGCTCAACGGGGACTAGCGGATCCTACGAGCAGTACTTC. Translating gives CASSTGTSGSYEQYF.

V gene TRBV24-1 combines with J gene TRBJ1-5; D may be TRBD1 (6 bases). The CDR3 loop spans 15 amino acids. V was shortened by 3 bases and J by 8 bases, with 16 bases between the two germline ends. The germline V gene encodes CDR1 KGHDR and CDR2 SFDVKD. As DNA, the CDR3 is TGTGCCACCAGTGATCACAGGGAGTTGCATGAGCCCCAGCATTTT. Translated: CATSDHRELHEPQHF.

CDR3: CASREARELRRGEQYF. CDR3 bases: TGTGCCAGCAGGGAAGCGCGGGAATTACGAAGGGGCGAGCAGTACTTC. The chain carries TRBV6-2 or TRBV6-3 and TRBJ2-7, with D maybe TRBD2 (6 bases). Looked up from germline, CDR1 is MNHEY and CDR2 is SVGEGT. This CDR3 contains 16 residues. The V gene lost 6 bases and the J gene lost 6 bases, with 24 bases spanning the gap.

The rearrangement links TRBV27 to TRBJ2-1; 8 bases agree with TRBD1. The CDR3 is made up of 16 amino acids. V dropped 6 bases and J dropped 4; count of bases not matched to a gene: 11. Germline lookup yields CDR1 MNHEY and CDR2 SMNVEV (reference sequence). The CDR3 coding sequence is TGTGCCAGCAGACCTGGGACAGGATTCATGTACAATGAGCAGTTCTTC. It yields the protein CASRPGTGFMYNEQFF.

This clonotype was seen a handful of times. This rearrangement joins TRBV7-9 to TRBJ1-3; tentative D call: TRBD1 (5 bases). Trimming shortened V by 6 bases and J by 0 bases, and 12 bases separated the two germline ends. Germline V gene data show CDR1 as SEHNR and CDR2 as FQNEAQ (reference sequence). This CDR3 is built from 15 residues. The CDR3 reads CASRRQGPSGNTIYF. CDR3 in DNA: TGTGCCAGCAGGCGGCAGGGACCCTCTGGAAACACCATATATTTT. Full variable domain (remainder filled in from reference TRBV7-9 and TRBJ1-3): DTGVSQNPRHKITKRGQNVTFRCDPISEHNRLYWYRQTLGQGPEFLTYFQNEAQLEKSRLLSDRFSAERPKGSFSTLEIQRTEQGDSAMYLCASRRQGPSGNTIYFGEGSWLTVV.

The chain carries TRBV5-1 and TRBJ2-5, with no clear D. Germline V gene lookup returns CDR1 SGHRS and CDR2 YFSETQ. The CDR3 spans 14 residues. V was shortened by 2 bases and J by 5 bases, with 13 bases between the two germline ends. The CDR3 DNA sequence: TGCGCCAGCAGCTTAAGACGGGTGGAGGAGACCCAGTACTTC. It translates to CASSLRRVEETQYF.

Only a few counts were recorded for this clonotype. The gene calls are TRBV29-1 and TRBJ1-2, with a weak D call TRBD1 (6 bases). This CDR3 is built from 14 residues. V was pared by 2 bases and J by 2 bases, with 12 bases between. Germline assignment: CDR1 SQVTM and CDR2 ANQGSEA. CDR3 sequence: CSVEMQGRNYGYTF. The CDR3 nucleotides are TGCAGCGTTGAAATGCAGGGGAGGAACTATGGCTACACCTTC.

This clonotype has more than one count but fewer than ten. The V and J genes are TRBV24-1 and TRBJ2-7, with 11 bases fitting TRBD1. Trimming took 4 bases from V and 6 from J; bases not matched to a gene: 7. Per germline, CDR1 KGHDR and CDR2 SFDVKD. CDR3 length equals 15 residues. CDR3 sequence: CATSDPGQGVSEQYF. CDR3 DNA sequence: TGTGCCACCAGTGACCCGGGACAGGGGGTTTCCGAGCAGTACTTC.

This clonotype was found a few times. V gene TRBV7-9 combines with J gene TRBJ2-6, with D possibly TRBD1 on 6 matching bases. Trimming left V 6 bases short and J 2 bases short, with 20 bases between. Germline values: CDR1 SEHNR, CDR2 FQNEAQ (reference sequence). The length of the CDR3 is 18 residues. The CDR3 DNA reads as TGTGCCAGCAGTTCCAACAGGGAAGTAAGACCTGGGGCCAACGTCCTGACTTTC. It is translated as CASSSNREVRPGANVLTF.

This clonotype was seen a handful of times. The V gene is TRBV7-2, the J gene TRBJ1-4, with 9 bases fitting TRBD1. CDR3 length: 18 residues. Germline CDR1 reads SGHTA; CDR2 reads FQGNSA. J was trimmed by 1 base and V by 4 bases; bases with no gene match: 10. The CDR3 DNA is TGTGCCAGCAGCTCCTCCTACAGGGGGCTAGTAACTAATGAAAAACTGTTTTTT. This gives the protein CASSSSYRGLVTNEKLFF. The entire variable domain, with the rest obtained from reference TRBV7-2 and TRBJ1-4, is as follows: GAGVSQSPSNKVTEKGKDVELRCDPISGHTALYWYRQSLGQGLEFLIYFQGNSAPDKSGLPSDRFSAERTGGSVSTLTIQRTQQEDSAVYLCASSSSYRGLVTNEKLFFGSGTQLSVL.

CDR3 protein: CASSPHPPGGSSTDTQYF. The CDR3 coding sequence is TGTGCCAGCTCACCACATCCTCCCGGGGGTTCCAGCACAGATACGCAGTATTTT. The chain links TRBV18 to TRBJ2-3; D might be TRBD2 (6 bases). This CDR3 comprises 18 residues. The V gene's germline CDR1 is KGHSH and CDR2 LQKENI. The V and J ends lost 1 base and 0 bases respectively, with 17 bases between them.

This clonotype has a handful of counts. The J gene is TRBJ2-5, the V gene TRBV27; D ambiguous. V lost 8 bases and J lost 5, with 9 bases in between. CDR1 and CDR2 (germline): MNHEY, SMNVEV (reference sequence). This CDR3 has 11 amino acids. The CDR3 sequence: CASGSRETQYF. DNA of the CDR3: TGTGCCAGCGGATCTCGGGAGACCCAGTACTTC.

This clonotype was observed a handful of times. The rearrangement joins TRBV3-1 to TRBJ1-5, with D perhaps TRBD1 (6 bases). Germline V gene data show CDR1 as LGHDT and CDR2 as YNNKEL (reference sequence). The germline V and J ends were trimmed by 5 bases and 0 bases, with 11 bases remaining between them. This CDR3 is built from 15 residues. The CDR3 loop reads CASSSTGISNQPQHF. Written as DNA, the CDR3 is TGTGCCAGCAGCTCAACAGGGATTAGCAATCAGCCCCAGCATTTT.

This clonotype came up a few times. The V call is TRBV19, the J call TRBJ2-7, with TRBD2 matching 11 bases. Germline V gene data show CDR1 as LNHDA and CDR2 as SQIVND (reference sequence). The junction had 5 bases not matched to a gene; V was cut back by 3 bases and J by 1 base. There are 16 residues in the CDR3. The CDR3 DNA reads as TGTGCCAGTAGTATGCTAGCGGGAGGTCAATCCTACGAGCAGTACTTC. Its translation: CASSMLAGGQSYEQYF.

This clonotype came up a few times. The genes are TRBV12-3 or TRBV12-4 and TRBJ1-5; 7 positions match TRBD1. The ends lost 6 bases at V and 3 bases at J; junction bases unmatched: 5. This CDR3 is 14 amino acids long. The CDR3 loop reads CASRTDRDNQPQHF. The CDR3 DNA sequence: TGTGCCAGCAGGACTGACAGGGACAATCAGCCCCAGCATTTT.

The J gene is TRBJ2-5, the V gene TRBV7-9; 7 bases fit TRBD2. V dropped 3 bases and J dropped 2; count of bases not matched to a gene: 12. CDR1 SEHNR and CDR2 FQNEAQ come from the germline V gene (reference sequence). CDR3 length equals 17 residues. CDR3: CASSLATTSGGQETQYF. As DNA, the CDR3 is TGTGCCAGCAGCTTGGCGACCACTTCGGGGGGTCAAGAGACCCAGTACTTC. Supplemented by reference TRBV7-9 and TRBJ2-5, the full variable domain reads DTGVSQNPRHKITKRGQNVTFRCDPISEHNRLYWYRQTLGQGPEFLTYFQNEAQLEKSRLLSDRFSAERPKGSFSTLEIQRTEQGDSAMYLCASSLATTSGGQETQYFGPGTRLLVL.

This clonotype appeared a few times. The CDR3 spells CASRQQDWNTEAFF. In nucleotides, the CDR3 is TGTGCCAGCAGACAACAGGACTGGAACACTGAAGCTTTCTTT. The rearrangement joins TRBV6-6 to TRBJ1-1, with TRBD1 as a possible D gene (5 bases). With 6 bases removed from V and 1 base from J, the gap between germline ends came to 12 bases. This CDR3 comprises 14 residues. The germline gives CDR1 MNHNY, CDR2 SVGAGI (reference sequence).

Here the CDR3 reads CASNLGQGMNTEAFF. CDR3 nucleotide sequence: TGTGCCAGCAACCTGGGACAGGGAATGAACACTGAAGCTTTCTTT. The rearrangement joins TRBV12-3 or TRBV12-4 to TRBJ1-1; 9 positions agree with TRBD1. The CDR3 has 15 residues. With V trimmed by 7 bases and J by 0 bases, 6 bases remained unmatched.

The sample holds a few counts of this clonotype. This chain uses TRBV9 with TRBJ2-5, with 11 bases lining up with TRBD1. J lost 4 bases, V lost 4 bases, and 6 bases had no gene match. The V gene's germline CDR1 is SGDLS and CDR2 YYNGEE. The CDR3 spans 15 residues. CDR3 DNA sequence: TGTGCCAGCAGCCGGGACAGGGGGGATGGAGAGACCCAGTACTTC. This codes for CASSRDRGDGETQYF. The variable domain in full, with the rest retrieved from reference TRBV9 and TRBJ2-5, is DSGVTQTPKHLITATGQRVTLRCSPRSGDLSVYWYQQSLDQGLQFLIQYYNGEERAKGNILERFSAQQFPDLHSELNLSSLELGDSALYFCASSRDRGDGETQYFGPGTRLLVL.